A single sample gave rise to the 17 T cell receptor beta chains below, sequenced in a study of T cell responses to AZD1222 COVID-19 vaccine. This table comes from immunoSEQ multiplex PCR, and its TCRdb copy is limited to in-frame clones, with some not included. Seen here are 110,000 to 150,000 clones, just over 90% observed once, and the top ten hold around 1%. This specimen consisted of peripheral blood, obtained on day 0 of MenACWY control vaccination. The receptors shown here come from an adult in good health.

The genes are TRBV12-3 or TRBV12-4 and TRBJ2-1; unclear D gene. Trimming took off 5 bases at V and 8 bases at J, with 7 bases between the two ends. This CDR3 is built from 11 residues. The CDR3 reads CASSGVHEQFF. The DNA of the CDR3 is TGTGCCAGCAGTGGGGTCCATGAGCAGTTCTTC.

The CDR3 bases are TGCGCCAGCAGCTTGAGTAGGACGAACACTGAAGCTTTCTTT. It specifies CASSLSRTNTEAFF. The gene calls are TRBV5-1 and TRBJ1-1; D is undetermined. Germline V gives CDR1 SGHRS, CDR2 YFSETQ. Trimming left V 1 base short and J 1 base short, with 8 bases between. The CDR3 is made up of 14 amino acids.

The chain links TRBV7-6 to TRBJ2-7, with 9 bases identical to TRBD1. Per germline, CDR1 SGHVS and CDR2 FNYEAQ. The CDR3 has 15 residues. Unmatched junction bases numbered 8, after V lost 5 bases and J lost 3 bases. CDR3 bases: TGTGCCAGCAGCCAGACCGGGACAGGGTTCTACGAGCAGTACTTC. Residues: CASSQTGTGFYEQYF.

The rearrangement joins TRBV19 to TRBJ2-7; TRBD1 aligns across 7 bases. Trimming took 6 bases from V and 2 from J; bases not matched to a gene: 10. Germline V gene sequence: CDR1 LNHDA, CDR2 SQIVND (reference sequence). CDR3 length equals 15 residues. This chain's CDR3 is CASSRDFGTAYEQYF. The CDR3 DNA reads TGTGCCAGTAGCCGAGACTTCGGGACAGCCTACGAGCAGTACTTC.

The V gene is TRBV5-8, the J gene TRBJ1-4; 10 bases are shared with TRBD1. The junction had 10 bases not matched to a gene; V was cut back by 4 bases and J by 7 bases. CDR1 SGHTS and CDR2 YDEGEE come from the germline V gene. This CDR3 region has 16 residues. The CDR3 region is CASSHGRQGAGEKLFF. CDR3 DNA sequence: TGTGCCAGCAGCCATGGCCGACAGGGGGCGGGTGAAAAACTGTTTTTT.

This chain links TRBV9 with TRBJ1-2; no definite D call. CDR3 length: 13 residues. The ends were cut back, 0 bases at V and 4 bases at J, with 7 bases in the middle. CDR1 and CDR2 (germline): SGDLS, YYNGEE. The CDR3 DNA sequence: TGTGCCAGCAGCGTAGTGTTGGGCTATGGCTACACCTTC. Protein product: CASSVVLGYGYTF.

The chain joins TRBV2 to TRBJ2-7; 8 nucleotides match TRBD2. The trim removed 6 bases at V and 4 bases at J, leaving 2 bases unmatched. The length of the CDR3 is 12 residues. In germline, CDR1 is SNHLY, CDR2 FYNNEI. Here the CDR3 reads CASRGGGYEQYF. In DNA form, the CDR3 reads TGTGCCAGCAGAGGCGGGGGGTACGAGCAGTACTTC.

This chain joins TRBV11-1 and TRBJ2-6; no reliable D call. Trimming removed 3 bases from V and 2 bases from J, with 8 bases in between. The CDR3 sequence is 15 residues long. CDR1 is SGHAT and CDR2 is FQDESV in the germline V gene (reference sequence). CDR3 residues: CASSFPGAGANVLTF. CDR3 sequence (DNA): TGTGCCAGCAGCTTTCCTGGTGCTGGGGCCAACGTCCTGACTTTC.

This clone was recorded only once. The chain carries TRBV18 and TRBJ2-5; TRBD1 matches 7 bases. Germline V gene data show CDR1 as KGHSH and CDR2 as LQKENI. J lost 2 bases, V lost 6 bases, and 6 bases had no gene match. The CDR3 totals 14 residues. In DNA, the CDR3 is TGTGCCAGCTCTGGACAGGATCGGCAAGAGACCCAGTACTTC. Translating gives CASSGQDRQETQYF.

CDR3 region: CASSRETGAAGQPQHF. In DNA form, the CDR3 reads TGTGCCAGCAGTAGGGAGACAGGGGCGGCGGGTCAGCCCCAGCATTTT. V and J are TRBV2 and TRBJ1-5; 8 bases align to TRBD1. The germline CDR1 and CDR2 sequences are SNHLY and FYNNEI. The CDR3 is 16 amino acids. Trimming took 5 bases from V and 6 from J; bases not matched to a gene: 12. Combining the CDR3 with reference TRBV2 and TRBJ1-5 gives the whole variable domain EPEVTQTPSHQVTQMGQEVILRCVPISNHLYFYWYRQILGQKVEFLVSFYNNEISEKSEIFDDQFSVERPDGSNFTLKIRSTKLEDSAMYFCASSRETGAAGQPQHFGDGTRLSIL.

The V and J genes are TRBV7-9 and TRBJ1-5, with TRBD1 identical over 10 bases. The CDR3 is made up of 14 amino acids. With V trimmed by 4 bases and J by 6 bases, 3 bases remained unmatched. Per the germline V gene, CDR1 is SEHNR and CDR2 is FQNEAQ (reference sequence). The CDR3 nucleotides are TGTGCCAGCAGCTCGACAGGGGGCGGTCAGCCCCAGCATTTT. Its protein is CASSSTGGGQPQHF.

This clone has a single count. The chain combines TRBV10-3 with TRBJ1-5; tentatively, D is TRBD1 (6 bases). V was clipped by 2 bases and J by 3 bases, with 14 bases between them. The germline CDR1 and CDR2 sequences are ENHRY and SYGVKD. The CDR3 has 16 amino acids. The CDR3 DNA reads TGTGCCATCAGTGAGGCGGCAGGGGCCTACAATCAGCCCCAGCATTTT. Protein: CAISEAAGAYNQPQHF.

CDR3 nucleotide sequence: TGTGCCAGCAGCATAGGTCAAGTCCCCGTGTGGAACACTGAAGCTTTCTTT. Translated, it gives CASSIGQVPVWNTEAFF. This chain uses TRBV9 with TRBJ1-1; D is uncertain. Germline V CDR1 and CDR2: SGDLS, YYNGEE. The CDR3 loop spans 17 amino acids. V was clipped by 4 bases and J by 1 base, with 20 bases between them.

This clone was counted many times. Distinct nucleotide sequences in the sample also encode this CDR3. The rearrangement uses TRBV19 and TRBJ1-5, with D uncertain. Trimming left V 3 bases short and J 1 base short, with 4 bases between. CDR1 and CDR2 (germline): LNHDA, SQIVND (reference sequence). This CDR3 contains 13 residues. CDR3 sequence: CASSMDSNQPQHF. The CDR3 nucleotides read TGTGCCAGTAGTATGGACAGCAATCAGCCCCAGCATTTT.

The chain employs TRBV7-2 and TRBJ2-5; TRBD1 or TRBD2 may be the D gene (7 bases each). Per the germline V gene, CDR1 is SGHTA and CDR2 is FQGNSA. V was cut by 3 bases and J by 5 bases, with 10 bases left in between. There are 13 residues in the CDR3. The CDR3 DNA follows: TGTGCCAGCAGCTTCAGGGGGGGGGAGACCCAGTACTTC. It is translated as CASSFRGGETQYF.

Of note for this clone: An end of the junction differs from the germline gene, which may be a read error. J is TRBJ1-1 and V is TRBV3-1 (or the pseudogene TRBV3-2), with D possibly matching TRBD1 (6 bases). Germline V gene sequence: CDR1 LGHDT, CDR2 YNNKEL (reference sequence). The CDR3 loop spans 13 amino acids. CDR3 nucleotide sequence: TGTGCCAGCAGGCAAGGACAGTACACTGAAGCTTTCTTT. It codes for CASRQGQYTEAFF.

This clone occurred once. The rearrangement links TRBV19 to TRBJ1-3, with D unresolved. This CDR3 has 16 amino acids. Deletions cut 3 bases from V and 1 base from J, with 13 bases between. The germline gives CDR1 LNHDA, CDR2 SQIVND (reference sequence). The CDR3 is CASSIYQRESGNTIYF. CDR3 DNA sequence: TGTGCCAGTAGTATCTACCAGAGGGAATCTGGAAACACCATATATTTT.